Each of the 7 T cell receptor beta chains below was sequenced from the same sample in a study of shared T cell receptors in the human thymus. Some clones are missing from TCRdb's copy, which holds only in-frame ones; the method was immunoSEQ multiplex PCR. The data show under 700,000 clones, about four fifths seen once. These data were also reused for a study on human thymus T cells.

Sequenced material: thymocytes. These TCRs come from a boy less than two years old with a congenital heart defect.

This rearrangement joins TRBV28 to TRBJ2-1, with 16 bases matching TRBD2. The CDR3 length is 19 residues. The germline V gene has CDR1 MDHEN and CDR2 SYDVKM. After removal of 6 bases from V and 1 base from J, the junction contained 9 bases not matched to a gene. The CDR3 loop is CASSSTGTSGRVSYNEQFF. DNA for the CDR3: TGTGCCAGCAGCTCAACCGGGACTAGCGGGAGGGTTTCCTACAATGAGCAGTTCTTC.

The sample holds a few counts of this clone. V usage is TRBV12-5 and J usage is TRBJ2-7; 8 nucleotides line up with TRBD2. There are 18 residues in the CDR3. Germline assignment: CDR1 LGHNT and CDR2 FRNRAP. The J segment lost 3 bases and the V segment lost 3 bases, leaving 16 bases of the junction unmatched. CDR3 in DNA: TGTGCTAGTGGTTTTGGGGTGCTAAGCGGGAGCAATTACTACGAGCAGTACTTC. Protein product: CASGFGVLSGSNYYEQYF.

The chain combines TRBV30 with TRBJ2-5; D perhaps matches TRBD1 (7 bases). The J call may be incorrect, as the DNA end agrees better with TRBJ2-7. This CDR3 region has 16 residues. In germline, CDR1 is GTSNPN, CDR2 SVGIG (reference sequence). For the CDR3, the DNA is TGTGCCTGGAGTCCCGCCCCAGGGGGGAGGCGCTACGAGCAGTACTTC. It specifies CAWSPAPGGRRYEQYF.

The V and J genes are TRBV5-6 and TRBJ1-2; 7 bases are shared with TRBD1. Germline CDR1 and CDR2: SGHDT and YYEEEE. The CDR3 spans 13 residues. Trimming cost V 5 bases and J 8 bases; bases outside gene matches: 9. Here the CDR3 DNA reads TGTGCCAGCAGTCTGACAGGGTTCCCGGGCTACACCTTC. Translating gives CASSLTGFPGYTF.

Here the CDR3 reads CASQSLSGHTGELFF. CDR3 DNA sequence: TGTGCCAGCCAGTCCCTTTCAGGGCACACCGGGGAGCTGTTTTTT. The chain joins TRBV19 to TRBJ2-2; TRBD1 is a possible D gene (5 bases). Germline loops: CDR1 LNHDA, CDR2 SQIVND (reference sequence). CDR3 length: 15 amino acids. Deletions cut 9 bases from V and 3 bases from J, with 17 bases between.

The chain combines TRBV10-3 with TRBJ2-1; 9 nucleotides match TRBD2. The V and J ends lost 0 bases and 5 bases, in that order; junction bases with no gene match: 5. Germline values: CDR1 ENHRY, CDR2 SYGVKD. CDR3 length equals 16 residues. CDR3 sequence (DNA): TGTGCCATCAGTGAGTCTCGCGGGAGGGCCCACAATGAGCAGTTCTTC. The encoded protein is CAISESRGRAHNEQFF.

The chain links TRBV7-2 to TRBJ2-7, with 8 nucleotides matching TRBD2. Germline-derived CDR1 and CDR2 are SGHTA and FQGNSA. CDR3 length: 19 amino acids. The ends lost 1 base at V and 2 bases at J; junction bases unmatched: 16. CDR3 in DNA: TGTGCCAGCAGCTTAGTGCCCCCCCCTCAGCGGGAGATCACCTACGAGCAGTACTTC. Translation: CASSLVPPPQREITYEQYF. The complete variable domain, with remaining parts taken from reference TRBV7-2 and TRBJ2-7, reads GAGVSQSPSNKVTEKGKDVELRCDPISGHTALYWYRQSLGQGLEFLIYFQGNSAPDKSGLPSDRFSAERTGGSVSTLTIQRTQQEDSAVYLCASSLVPPPQREITYEQYFGPGTRLTVT.